The 5 T cell receptor beta chains listed next were all sequenced from one sample in a study of blood T cell repertoires in COVID-19. Assay used: immunoSEQ multiplex PCR; TCRdb lists only in-frame clones, some missing. The sample yields about 170,000 clones, roughly 86% seen once. The sequenced sample consisted of peripheral blood. These receptors originate from a woman of 80 years or more in a cohort sampled during active or convalescent COVID-19.

The chain is built from TRBV29-1 and TRBJ1-4, with 7 bases that match TRBD1. The V gene's germline CDR1 is SQVTM and CDR2 ANQGSEA. J was trimmed by 11 bases and V by 3 bases; bases with no gene match: 3. CDR3 length equals 11 residues. The CDR3 spells CSVDRQGKLFF. The CDR3 DNA follows: TGCAGCGTTGATCGACAGGGCAAACTGTTTTTT.

V and J are TRBV29-1 and TRBJ1-1; 8 nucleotides line up with TRBD1. Germline V gene data show CDR1 as SQVTM and CDR2 as ANQGSEA. CDR3 length equals 12 residues. Trimming took 7 bases from V and 1 from J; bases not matched to a gene: 2. The CDR3 bases are TGCAGCGCCGGACAGGGGAACACTGAAGCTTTCTTT. This codes for CSAGQGNTEAFF.

This chain links TRBV30 with TRBJ1-5; D call uncertain. V dropped 0 bases and J dropped 1 base, with 4 bases sitting between them. The germline V gene has CDR1 GTSNPN and CDR2 SVGIG (reference sequence). This CDR3 comprises 13 residues. The CDR3 sequence: CAWSVSSNQPQHF. The CDR3 region has the DNA TGTGCCTGGAGTGTATCAAGCAATCAGCCCCAGCATTTT.

The V gene is TRBV19, the J gene TRBJ2-1, with TRBD2 identical over 14 bases. The CDR3 runs 17 residues. The germline gives CDR1 LNHDA, CDR2 SQIVND (reference sequence). J gave up 7 bases and V 5 bases, and 10 bases lay outside the gene matches. The CDR3 reads CASSFTGTSGSGNEQFF. Written as DNA, the CDR3 is TGTGCCAGTAGTTTCACCGGGACTAGCGGGAGTGGAAATGAGCAGTTCTTC.

This chain joins TRBV6-6 and TRBJ1-4, with a weak D call TRBD1 (6 bases). This CDR3 comprises 16 residues. V lost 4 bases and J lost 0, with 12 bases in between. The germline V gene encodes CDR1 MNHNY and CDR2 SVGAGI (reference sequence). Here the CDR3 reads CASSSTRQATNEKLFF. Written as DNA, the CDR3 is TGTGCCAGCAGTTCGACCAGACAGGCAACTAATGAAAAACTGTTTTTT.